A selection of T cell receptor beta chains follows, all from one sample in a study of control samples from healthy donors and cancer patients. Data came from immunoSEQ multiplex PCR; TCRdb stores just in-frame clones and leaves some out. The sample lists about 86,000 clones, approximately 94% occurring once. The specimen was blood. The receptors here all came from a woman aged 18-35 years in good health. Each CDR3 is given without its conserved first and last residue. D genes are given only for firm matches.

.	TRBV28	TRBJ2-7	ASSFLQDGVYEQY
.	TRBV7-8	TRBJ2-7	ASSLTRTDRGSYEQY
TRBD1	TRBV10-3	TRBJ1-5	AISQGGDGNQPQH
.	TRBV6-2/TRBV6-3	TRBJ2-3	ASSLPEATDTQY
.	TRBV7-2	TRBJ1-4	ASSPGGQGDEKLF
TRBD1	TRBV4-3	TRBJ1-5	ASSQEAGGGPH
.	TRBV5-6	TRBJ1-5	ASSWRGWGDQPQH
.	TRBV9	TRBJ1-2	ASSARGLGPVYGYT
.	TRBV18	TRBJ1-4	ASSPGPQVGITRREKLF
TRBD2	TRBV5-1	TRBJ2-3	ASSLDGGRAGDTQY
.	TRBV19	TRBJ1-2	ASSREWERNGYT
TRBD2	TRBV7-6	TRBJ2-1	ASSSLQAGEGEQF
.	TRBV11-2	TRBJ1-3	ASSLRGATGNTIY
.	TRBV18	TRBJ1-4	ASSPRSFNEKLF
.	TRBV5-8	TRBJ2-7	ASSSRDTYSYEQY
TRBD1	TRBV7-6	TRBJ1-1	ASSSRQGARNTEAF
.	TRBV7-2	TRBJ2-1	ASSLALLATSYNEQF
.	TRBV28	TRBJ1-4	ASSLSGVKPTNEKLF
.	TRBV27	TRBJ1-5	ASSLYGDNQPQH
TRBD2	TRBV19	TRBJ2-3	ASRSGRGSGTDTQY
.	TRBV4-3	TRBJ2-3	ASSQGSAGTGDTQY
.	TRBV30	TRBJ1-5	AWRGPQPQH
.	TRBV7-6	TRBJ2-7	ASSLGTRTGTYEQY
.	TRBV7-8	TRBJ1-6	ASRTATYNSPLH
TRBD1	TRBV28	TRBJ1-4	ASTATGVGEKLF
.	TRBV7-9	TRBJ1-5	ASSEGPYSNQPQH
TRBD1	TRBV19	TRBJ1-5	ASSSTGGSNQPQH
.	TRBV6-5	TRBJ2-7	ASNSNPGPQYEQY
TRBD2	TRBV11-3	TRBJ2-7	ASSLGRAGGPDEQY